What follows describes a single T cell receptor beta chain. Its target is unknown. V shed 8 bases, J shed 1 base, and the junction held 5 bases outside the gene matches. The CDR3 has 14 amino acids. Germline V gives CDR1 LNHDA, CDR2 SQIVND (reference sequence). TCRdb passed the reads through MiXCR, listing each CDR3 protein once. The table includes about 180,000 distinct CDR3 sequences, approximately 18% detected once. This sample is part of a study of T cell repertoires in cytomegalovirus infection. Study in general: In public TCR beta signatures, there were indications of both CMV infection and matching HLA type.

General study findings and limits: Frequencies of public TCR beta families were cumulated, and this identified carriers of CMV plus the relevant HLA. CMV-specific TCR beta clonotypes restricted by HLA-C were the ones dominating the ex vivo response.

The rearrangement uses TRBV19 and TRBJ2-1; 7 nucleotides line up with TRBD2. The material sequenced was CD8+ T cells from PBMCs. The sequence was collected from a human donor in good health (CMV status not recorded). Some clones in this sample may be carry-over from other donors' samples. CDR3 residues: CASWGGLSYNEQFF. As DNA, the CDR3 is TGTGCCAGTTGGGGGGGACTATCCTACAATGAGCAGTTCTTC. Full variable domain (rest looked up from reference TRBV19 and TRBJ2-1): DGGITQSPKYLFRKEGQNVTLSCEQNLNHDAMYWYRQDPGQGLRLIYYSQIVNDFQKGDIAEGYSVSREKKESFPLTVTSAQKNPTAFYLCASWGGLSYNEQFFGPGTRLTVL.